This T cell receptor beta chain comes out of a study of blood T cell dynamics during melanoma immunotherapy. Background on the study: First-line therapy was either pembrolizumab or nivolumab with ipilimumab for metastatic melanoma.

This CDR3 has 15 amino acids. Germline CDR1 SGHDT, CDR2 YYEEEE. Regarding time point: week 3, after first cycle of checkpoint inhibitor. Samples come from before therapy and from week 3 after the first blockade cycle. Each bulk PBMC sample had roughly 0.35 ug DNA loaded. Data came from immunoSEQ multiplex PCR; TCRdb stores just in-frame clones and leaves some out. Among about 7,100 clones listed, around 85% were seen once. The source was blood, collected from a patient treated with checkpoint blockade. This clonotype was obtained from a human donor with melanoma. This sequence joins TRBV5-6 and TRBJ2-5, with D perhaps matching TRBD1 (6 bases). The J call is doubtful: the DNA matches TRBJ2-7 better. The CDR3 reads CASSHGTPLMYEQYF. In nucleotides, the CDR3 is TGTGCCAGCAGCCACGGGACACCGTTAATGTACGAGCAGTACTTC.